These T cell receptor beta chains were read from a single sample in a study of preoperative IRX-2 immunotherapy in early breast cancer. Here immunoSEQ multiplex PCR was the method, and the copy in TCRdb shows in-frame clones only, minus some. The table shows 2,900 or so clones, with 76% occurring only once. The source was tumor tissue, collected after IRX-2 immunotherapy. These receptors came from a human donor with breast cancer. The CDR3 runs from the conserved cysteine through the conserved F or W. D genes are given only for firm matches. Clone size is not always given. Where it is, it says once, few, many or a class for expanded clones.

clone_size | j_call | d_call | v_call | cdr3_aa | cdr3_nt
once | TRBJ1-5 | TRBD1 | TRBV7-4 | CASSLEVRRTGLGNQPQHF | TGTGCCAGCAGCTTAGAAGTAAGGAGGACAGGGCTTGGAAATCAGCCCCAGCATTTT
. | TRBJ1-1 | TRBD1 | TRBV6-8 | CAISRDRGNTEAFF | TGTGCCATCAGCCGGGACAGGGGGAACACTGAAGCTTTCTTT
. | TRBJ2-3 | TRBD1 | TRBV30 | CAWGPGTGSADTQYF | TGTGCCTGGGGTCCCGGGACAGGGAGCGCAGATACGCAGTATTTT
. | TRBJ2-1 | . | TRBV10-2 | CASSESKDWDESSYNEQFF | TGCGCCAGCAGTGAGTCTAAAGATTGGGACGAGAGCTCCTACAATGAGCAGTTCTTC
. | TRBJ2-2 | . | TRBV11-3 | CASSFLQGPGGELFF | TGTGCCAGCAGCTTCCTCCAGGGCCCGGGCGGGGAGCTGTTTTTT
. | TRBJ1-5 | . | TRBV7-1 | CASDELGNQPQHF | TGTGCCAGCGACGAACTGGGAAATCAGCCCCAGCATTTT
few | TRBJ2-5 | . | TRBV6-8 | CASSPPEGYQETQYF | TGTGCCAGCAGTCCACCGGAGGGGTACCAAGAGACCCAGTACTTC
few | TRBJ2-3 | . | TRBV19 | CASSDREGDTQYF | TGTGCCAGTAGCGACAGGGAGGGAGATACGCAGTATTTT
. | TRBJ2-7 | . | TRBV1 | CASSQGAGQGTYEQYF | TGCGCCAGCAGCCAAGGGGCCGGACAGGGAACCTACGAGCAGTACTTC
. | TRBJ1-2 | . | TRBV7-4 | CASSPGTRSNYGYTF | TGTGCCAGCAGCCCTGGGACTCGTTCTAACTATGGCTACACCTTC
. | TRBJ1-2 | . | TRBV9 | CASSVGGGEVVYGYTF | TGTGCCAGCAGCGTAGGTGGCGGGGAGGTGGTCTATGGCTACACCTTC
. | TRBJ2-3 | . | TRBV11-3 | CASSLVRASTDTQYF | TGTGCCAGCAGCTTAGTCCGGGCTAGCACAGATACGCAGTATTTT
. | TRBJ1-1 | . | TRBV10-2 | CASYGTQGGSTEAFF | TGCGCCAGCTACGGGACGCAGGGAGGAAGCACTGAAGCTTTCTTT
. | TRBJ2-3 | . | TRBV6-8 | CASSRGASTTDTQYF | TGTGCCAGCAGTAGGGGGGCCTCCACCACAGATACGCAGTATTTT
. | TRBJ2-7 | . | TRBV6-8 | CASSRTRSSYEQYF | TGTGCCAGCAGCCGCACTCGGAGCTCCTACGAGCAGTACTTC
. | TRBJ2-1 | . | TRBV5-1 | CASSLGVNRDNEQFF | TGCGCCAGCAGCTTGGGTGTGAACAGGGACAATGAGCAGTTCTTC
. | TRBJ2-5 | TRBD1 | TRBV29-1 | CSVGADRAGQETQYF | TGCAGCGTTGGGGCGGACAGGGCCGGCCAAGAGACCCAGTACTTC
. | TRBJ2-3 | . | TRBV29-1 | CSAGGTAGPEVLDTQYF | TGCAGCGCCGGCGGAACAGCGGGCCCGGAGGTTTTGGATACGCAGTATTTT
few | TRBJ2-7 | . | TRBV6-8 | CASSDPGHSRSYEQYF | TGTGCCAGCAGCGACCCGGGACATTCTCGCTCCTACGAGCAGTACTTC
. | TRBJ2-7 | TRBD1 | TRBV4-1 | CASSPQRTGYYEQYF | TGCGCCAGCAGCCCTCAAAGGACAGGCTACTACGAGCAGTACTTC
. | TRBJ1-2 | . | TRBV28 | CASRKAPAGGYTF | TGTGCCAGCCGTAAGGCCCCTGCGGGTGGCTACACCTTC
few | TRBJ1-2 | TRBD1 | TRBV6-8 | CASSFRPTGVYGYTF | TGTGCCAGCAGTTTCCGCCCCACAGGGGTCTATGGCTACACCTTC
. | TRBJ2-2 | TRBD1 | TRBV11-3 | CASSRGQGVTGELFF | TGTGCCAGCAGCAGAGGACAGGGGGTAACCGGGGAGCTGTTTTTT
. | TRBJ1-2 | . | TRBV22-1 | CASSLSREYYGYTF | TGTGCCAGCAGTCTATCCAGGGAATACTATGGCTACACCTTC
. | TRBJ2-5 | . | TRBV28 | CASRHFTGYRETQYF | TGTGCCAGCAGGCACTTTACAGGGTACCGAGAGACCCAGTACTTC
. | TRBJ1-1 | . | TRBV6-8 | CASSYSQGSTEAFF | TGTGCCAGCAGTTACTCTCAGGGGAGCACTGAAGCTTTCTTT
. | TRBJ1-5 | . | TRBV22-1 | CASSPRMGQSNQPQHF | TGTGCCAGCAGTCCGCGCATGGGACAGTCGAATCAGCCCCAGCATTTT
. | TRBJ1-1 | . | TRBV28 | CASSSGQSTEAFF | TGTGCCAGCAGCTCCGGACAGAGCACTGAAGCTTTCTTT
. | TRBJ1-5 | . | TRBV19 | CASSKGGASQPQHF | TGTGCCAGTAGTAAGGGGGGGGCGAGTCAGCCCCAGCATTTT
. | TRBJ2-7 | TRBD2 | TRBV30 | CAWNPGLAGDLYEQYF | TGTGCCTGGAACCCGGGACTAGCGGGAGACCTCTACGAGCAGTACTTC
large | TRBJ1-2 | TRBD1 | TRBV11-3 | CASSLDLDRYYGYTF | TGTGCCAGCAGCTTGGATCTGGACAGGTACTATGGCTACACCTTC
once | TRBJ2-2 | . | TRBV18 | CASSPPSRANTGELFF | TGTGCCAGCTCACCCCCATCCCGCGCGAACACCGGGGAGCTGTTTTTT
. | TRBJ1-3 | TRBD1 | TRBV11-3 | CASSLLDREYTIYF | TGTGCCAGCAGCTTGCTGGACAGGGAGTACACCATATATTTT
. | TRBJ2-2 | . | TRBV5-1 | CASSLNLPHTGELFF | TGCGCCAGCAGCTTGAACCTACCCCACACCGGGGAGCTGTTTTTT
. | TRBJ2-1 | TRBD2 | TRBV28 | CASSRAGANYNEQFF | TGTGCCAGCAGTCGAGCGGGGGCGAATTACAATGAGCAGTTCTTC
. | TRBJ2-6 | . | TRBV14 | CASSRVGGANVLTF | TGTGCCAGCAGCCGCGTGGGAGGGGCCAACGTCCTGACTTTC
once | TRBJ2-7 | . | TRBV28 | CASSFRRGRNEQYF | TGTGCCAGCAGTTTTCGCAGGGGCCGGAACGAGCAGTACTTC
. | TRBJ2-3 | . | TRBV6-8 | CASSYSSTGGADTQYF | TGTGCCAGCAGTTACTCGAGTACCGGGGGCGCCGATACGCAGTATTTT
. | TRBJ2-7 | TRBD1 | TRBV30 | CAWRRDRGHEQYF | TGTGCCTGGAGGCGGGACAGGGGCCACGAGCAGTACTTC
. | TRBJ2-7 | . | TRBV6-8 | CASSYLRQAVHEQYF | TGTGCCAGCAGTTACCTAAGACAGGCGGTACACGAGCAGTACTTC
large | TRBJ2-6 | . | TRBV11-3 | CASSSSGTGANVLTF | TGTGCCAGCAGCTCCAGTGGGACTGGGGCCAACGTCCTGACTTTC
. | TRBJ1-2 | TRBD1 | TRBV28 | CASSTGAYGYTF | TGTGCCAGCAGTACAGGGGCCTATGGCTACACCTTC
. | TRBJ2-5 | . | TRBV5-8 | CASSQGPSETQYF | TGTGCCAGCAGCCAAGGTCCGTCAGAGACCCAGTACTTC
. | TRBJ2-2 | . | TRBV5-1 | CASSLGGNTGELFF | TGCGCCAGCAGCTTGGGTGGGAACACCGGGGAGCTGTTTTTT
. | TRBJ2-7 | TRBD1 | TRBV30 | CAWLAGTGSEQYF | TGTGCCTGGCTGGCCGGGACAGGGAGCGAGCAGTACTTC
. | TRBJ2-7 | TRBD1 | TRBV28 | CASSAPDRGTYEQYF | TGTGCCAGCAGTGCTCCTGACAGGGGGACCTACGAGCAGTACTTC
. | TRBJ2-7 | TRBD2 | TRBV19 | CASSGTSDYEQYF | TGTGCCAGTTCCGGGACTAGCGACTACGAGCAGTACTTC
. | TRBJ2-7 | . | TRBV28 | CASSSRWNGSSYEQYF | TGTGCCAGCAGTTCGCGATGGAACGGATCCTCCTACGAGCAGTACTTC
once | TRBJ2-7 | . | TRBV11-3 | CASSLGIADSSYEQYF | TGTGCCAGCAGCTTGGGTATAGCGGACAGCTCCTACGAGCAGTACTTC
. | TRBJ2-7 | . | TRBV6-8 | CASSPAQGRSSYEQYF | TGTGCCAGCAGTCCCGCGCAGGGTCGGAGCTCCTACGAGCAGTACTTC
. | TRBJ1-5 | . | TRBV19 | CASSSPGWVKPQHF | TGTGCCAGTAGTTCCCCTGGATGGGTGAAGCCCCAGCATTTT